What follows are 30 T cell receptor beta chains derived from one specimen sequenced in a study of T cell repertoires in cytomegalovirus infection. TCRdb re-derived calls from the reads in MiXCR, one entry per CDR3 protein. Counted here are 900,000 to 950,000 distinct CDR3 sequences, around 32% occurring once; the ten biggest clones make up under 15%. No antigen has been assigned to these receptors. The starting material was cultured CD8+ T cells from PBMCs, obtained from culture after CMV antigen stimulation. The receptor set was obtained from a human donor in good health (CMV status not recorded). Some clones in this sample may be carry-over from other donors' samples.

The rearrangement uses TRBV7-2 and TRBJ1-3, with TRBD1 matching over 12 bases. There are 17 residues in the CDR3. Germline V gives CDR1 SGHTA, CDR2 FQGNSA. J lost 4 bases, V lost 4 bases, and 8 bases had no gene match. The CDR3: CASSSFPGQGAGNTIYF. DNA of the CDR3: TGTGCCAGCAGCTCCTTTCCGGGACAGGGGGCCGGAAACACCATATATTTT.

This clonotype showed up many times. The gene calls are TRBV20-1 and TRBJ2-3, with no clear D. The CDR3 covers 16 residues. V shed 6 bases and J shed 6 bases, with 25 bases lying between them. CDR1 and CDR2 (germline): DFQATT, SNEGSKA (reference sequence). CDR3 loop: CSAHPRQDARLDTQYF. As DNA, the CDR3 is TGCAGTGCCCATCCGAGGCAGGACGCTAGGTTGGATACGCAGTATTTT.

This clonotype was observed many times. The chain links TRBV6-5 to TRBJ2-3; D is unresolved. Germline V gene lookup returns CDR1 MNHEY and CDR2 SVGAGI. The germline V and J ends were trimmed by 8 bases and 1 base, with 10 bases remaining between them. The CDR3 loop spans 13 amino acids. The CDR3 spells CASGRLGTDTQYF. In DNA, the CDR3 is TGTGCCAGCGGTCGACTTGGCACAGATACGCAGTATTTT.

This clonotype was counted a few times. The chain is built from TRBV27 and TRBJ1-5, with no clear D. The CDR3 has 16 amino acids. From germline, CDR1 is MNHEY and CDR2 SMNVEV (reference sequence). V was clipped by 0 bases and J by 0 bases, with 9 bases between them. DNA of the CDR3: TGTGCCAGCAGTTTATCGCAGAAATATAGCAATCAGCCCCAGCATTTT. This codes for CASSLSQKYSNQPQHF.

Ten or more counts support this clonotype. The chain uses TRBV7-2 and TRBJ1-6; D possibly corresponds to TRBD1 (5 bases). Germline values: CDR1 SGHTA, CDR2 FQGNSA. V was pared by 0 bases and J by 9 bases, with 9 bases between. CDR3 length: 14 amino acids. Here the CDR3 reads CASSLARDGSPLHF. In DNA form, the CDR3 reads TGTGCCAGCAGCTTAGCCAGGGATGGTTCACCCCTCCACTTT.

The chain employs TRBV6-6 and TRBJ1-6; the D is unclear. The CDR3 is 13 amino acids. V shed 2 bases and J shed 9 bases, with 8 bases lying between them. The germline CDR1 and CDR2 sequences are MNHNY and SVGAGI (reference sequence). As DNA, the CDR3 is TGTGCCAGCAGTTACGCCGCTGCTTCACCCCTCCACTTT. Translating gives CASSYAAASPLHF.

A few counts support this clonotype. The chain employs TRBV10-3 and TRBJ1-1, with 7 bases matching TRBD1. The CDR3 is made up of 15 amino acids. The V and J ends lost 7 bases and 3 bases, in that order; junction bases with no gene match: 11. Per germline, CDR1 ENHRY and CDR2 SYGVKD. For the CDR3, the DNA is TGTGCCATCAATGTAAGAGGGCAGGGGGACACTGAAGCTTTCTTT. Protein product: CAINVRGQGDTEAFF.

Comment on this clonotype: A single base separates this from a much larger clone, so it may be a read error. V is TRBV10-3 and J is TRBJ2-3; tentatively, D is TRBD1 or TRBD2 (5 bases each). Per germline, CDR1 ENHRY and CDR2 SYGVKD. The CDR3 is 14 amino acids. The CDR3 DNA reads TGTGCCATCAGGGGGGATCCTCTCCCAGATATGCAGTATTTT. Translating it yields CAIRGDPLPDMQYF.

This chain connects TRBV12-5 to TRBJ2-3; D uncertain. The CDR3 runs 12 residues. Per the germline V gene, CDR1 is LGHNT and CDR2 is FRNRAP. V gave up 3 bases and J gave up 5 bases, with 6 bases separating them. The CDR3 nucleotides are TGTGCTAGTGGTTTTTCAATAGATACGCAGTATTTT. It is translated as CASGFSIDTQYF.

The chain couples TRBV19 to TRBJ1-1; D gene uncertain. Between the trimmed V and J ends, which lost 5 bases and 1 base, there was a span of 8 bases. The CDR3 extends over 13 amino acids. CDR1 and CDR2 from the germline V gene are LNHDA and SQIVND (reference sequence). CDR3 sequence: CASSRLGNTEAFF. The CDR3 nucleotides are TGTGCCAGTAGTCGACTGGGGAACACTGAAGCTTTCTTT. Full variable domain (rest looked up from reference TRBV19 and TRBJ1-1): DGGITQSPKYLFRKEGQNVTLSCEQNLNHDAMYWYRQDPGQGLRLIYYSQIVNDFQKGDIAEGYSVSREKKESFPLTVTSAQKNPTAFYLCASSRLGNTEAFFGQGTRLTVV.

The CDR3 nucleotides are TGTGCCAGCAGTTTCCAGGGGTTGTCCTACAATGAGCAGTTCTTC. Translating it yields CASSFQGLSYNEQFF. The chain combines TRBV28 with TRBJ2-1; tentative D call: TRBD1 (6 bases). Germline V gene lookup returns CDR1 MDHEN and CDR2 SYDVKM. CDR3 length equals 15 residues. The V gene lost 3 bases and the J gene lost 1 base, with 10 bases spanning the gap.

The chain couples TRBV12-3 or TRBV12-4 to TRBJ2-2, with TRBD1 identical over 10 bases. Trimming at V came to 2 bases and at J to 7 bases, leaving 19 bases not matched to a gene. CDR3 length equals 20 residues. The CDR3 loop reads CASSLHVPGQGRLGDGELFF. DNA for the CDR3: TGTGCCAGCAGTTTACATGTCCCGGGACAGGGGAGATTAGGGGACGGGGAGCTGTTTTTT.

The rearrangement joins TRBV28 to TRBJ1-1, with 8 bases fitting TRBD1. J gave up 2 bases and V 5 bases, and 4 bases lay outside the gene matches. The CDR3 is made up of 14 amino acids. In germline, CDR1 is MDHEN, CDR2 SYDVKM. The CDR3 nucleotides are TGTGCCAGCAGTATAGACAGGGGTAACACTGAAGCTTTCTTT. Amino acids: CASSIDRGNTEAFF.

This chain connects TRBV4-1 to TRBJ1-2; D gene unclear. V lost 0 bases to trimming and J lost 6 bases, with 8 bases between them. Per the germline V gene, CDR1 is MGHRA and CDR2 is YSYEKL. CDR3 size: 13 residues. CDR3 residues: CASSQDGPHGYTF. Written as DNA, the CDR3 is TGCGCCAGCAGCCAAGACGGACCTCATGGCTACACCTTC.

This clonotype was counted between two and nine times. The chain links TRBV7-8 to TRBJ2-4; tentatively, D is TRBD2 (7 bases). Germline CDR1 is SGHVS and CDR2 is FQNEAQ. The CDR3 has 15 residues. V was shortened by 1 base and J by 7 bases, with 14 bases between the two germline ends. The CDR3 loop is CASSLGGGPGNIQYF. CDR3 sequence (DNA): TGTGCCAGCAGCTTAGGGGGGGGGCCGGGGAACATTCAGTACTTC.

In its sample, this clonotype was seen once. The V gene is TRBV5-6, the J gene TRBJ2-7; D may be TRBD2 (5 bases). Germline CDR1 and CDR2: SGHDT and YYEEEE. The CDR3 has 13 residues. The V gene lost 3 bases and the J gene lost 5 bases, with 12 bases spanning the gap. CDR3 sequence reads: CASSSGFRDEQYV. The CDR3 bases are TGTGCCAGCAGCTCGGGGTTTCGGGACGAGCAGTACGTC.

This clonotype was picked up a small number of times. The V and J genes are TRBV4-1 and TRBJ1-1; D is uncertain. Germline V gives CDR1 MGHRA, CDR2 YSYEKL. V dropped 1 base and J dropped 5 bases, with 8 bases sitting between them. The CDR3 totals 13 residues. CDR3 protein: CASSQVPQTEAFF. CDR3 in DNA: TGCGCCAGCAGCCAAGTACCACAGACTGAAGCTTTCTTT.

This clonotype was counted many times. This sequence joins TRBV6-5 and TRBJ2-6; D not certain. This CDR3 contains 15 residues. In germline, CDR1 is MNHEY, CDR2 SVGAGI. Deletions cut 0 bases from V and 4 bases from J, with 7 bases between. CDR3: CASSYSLSGANVLTF. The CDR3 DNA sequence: TGTGCCAGCAGTTACTCTTTATCGGGGGCCAACGTCCTGACTTTC.

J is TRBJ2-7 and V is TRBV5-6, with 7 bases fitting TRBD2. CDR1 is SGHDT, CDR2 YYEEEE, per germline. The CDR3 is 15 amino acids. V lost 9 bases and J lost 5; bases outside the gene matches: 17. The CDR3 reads CATLPRGDPIHEQYF. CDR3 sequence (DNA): TGTGCCACGCTCCCCCGGGGGGACCCCATCCACGAGCAGTACTTC.

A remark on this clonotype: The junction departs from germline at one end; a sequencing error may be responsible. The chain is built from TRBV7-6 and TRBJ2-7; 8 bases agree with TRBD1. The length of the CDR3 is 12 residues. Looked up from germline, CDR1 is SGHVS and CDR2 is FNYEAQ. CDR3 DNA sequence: TGTGCCAGCATCCAAGAGGGGGACAGGATTTCTTTC. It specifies CASIQEGDRISF.

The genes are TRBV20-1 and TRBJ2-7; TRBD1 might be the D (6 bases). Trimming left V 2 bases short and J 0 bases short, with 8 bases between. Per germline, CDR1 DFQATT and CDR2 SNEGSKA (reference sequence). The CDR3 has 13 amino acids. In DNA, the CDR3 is TGCAGTGCTAGAACAGGGAGCTCCTACGAGCAGTACGTC. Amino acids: CSARTGSSYEQYV.

The chain's CDR3 is CASSSLRGLAGPQETQYF. The CDR3 DNA reads TGTGCCAGCAGCTCCCTCCGAGGACTAGCGGGGCCTCAAGAGACCCAGTACTTC. The chain employs TRBV7-9 and TRBJ2-5; 12 positions agree with TRBD2. Germline V gene lookup returns CDR1 SEHNR and CDR2 FQNEAQ (reference sequence). The CDR3 is 18 amino acids. Germline trimming cut 4 bases from V and 2 bases from J; bases unmatched to any gene: 11.

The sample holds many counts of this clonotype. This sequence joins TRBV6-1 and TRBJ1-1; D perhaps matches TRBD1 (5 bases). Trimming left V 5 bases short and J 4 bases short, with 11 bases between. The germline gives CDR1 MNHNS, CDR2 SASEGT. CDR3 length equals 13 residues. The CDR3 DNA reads TGTGCCAGCAGTTATGTGGGGGGCACTGAAGCTTTCTTT. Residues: CASSYVGGTEAFF.

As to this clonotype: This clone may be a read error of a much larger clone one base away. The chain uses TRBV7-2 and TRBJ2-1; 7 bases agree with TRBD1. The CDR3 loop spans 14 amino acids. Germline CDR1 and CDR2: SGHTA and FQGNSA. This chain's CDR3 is CVSRRGQYIDEQFF. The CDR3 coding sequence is TGTGTCAGCAGACGGGGACAGTACATCGATGAGCAGTTCTTC. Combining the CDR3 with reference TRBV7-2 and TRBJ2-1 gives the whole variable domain GAGVSQSPSNKVTEKGKDVELRCDPISGHTALYWYRQSLGQGLEFLIYFQGNSAPDKSGLPSDRFSAERTGGSVSTLTIQRTQQEDSAVYLCVSRRGQYIDEQFFGPGTRLTVL.

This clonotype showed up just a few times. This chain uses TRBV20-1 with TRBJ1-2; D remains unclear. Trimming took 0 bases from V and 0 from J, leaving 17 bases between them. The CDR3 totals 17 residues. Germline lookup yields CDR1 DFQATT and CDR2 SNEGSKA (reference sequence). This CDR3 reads CSARDLAGSEANYGYTF. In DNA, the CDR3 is TGCAGTGCTAGAGATCTTGCAGGCTCAGAAGCTAACTATGGCTACACCTTC.

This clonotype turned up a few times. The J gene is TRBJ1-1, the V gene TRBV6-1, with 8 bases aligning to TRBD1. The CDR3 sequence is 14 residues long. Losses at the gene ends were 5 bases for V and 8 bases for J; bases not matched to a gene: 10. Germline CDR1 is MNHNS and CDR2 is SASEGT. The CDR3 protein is CASSWDRKAREAFF. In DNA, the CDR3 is TGTGCCAGCAGTTGGGACAGGAAGGCGAGGGAAGCTTTCTTT.

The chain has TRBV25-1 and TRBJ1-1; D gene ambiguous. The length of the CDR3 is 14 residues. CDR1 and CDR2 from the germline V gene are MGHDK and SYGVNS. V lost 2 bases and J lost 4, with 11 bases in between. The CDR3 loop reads CASSELGGSTEAFF. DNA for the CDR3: TGTGCCAGCAGTGAACTGGGTGGTTCCACTGAAGCTTTCTTT.

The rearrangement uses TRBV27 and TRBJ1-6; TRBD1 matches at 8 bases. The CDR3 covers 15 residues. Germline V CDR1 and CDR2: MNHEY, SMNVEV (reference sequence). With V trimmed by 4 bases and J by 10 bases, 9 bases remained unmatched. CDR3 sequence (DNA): TGTGCCAGCAGTTACGGGACAGGATTAAGGTCACCCCTCCACTTT. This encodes CASSYGTGLRSPLHF.

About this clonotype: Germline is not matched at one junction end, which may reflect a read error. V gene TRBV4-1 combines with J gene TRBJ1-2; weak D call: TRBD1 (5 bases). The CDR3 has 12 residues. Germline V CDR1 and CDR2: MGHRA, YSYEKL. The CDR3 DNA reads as TGTGCCAGCAGCCAGAATGACAGACTCGTCGCCTTC. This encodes CASSQNDRLVAF.

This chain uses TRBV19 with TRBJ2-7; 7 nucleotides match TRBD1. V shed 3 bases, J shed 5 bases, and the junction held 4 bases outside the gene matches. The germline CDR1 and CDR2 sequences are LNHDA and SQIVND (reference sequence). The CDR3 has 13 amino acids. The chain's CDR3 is CASSIDRADEQYF. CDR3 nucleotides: TGTGCCAGTAGTATCGACAGGGCCGACGAGCAGTACTTC.